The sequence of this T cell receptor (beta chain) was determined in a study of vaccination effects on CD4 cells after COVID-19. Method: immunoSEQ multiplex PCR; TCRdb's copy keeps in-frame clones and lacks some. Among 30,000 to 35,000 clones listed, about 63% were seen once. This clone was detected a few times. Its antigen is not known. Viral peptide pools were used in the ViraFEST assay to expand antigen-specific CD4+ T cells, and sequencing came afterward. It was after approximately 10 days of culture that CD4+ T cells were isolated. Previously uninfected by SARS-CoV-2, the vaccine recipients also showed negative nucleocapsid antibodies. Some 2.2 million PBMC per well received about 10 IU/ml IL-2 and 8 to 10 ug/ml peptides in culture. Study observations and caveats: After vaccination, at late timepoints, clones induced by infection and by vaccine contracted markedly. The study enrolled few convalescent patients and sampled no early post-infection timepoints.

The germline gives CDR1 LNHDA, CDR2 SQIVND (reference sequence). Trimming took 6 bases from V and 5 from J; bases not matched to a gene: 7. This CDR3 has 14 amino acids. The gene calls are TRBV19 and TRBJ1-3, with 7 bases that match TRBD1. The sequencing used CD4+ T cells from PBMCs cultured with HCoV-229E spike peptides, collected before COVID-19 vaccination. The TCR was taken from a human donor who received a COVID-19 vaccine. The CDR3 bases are TGTGCCAGTAGCTTTCCGGACAGGAGAAACACCATATATTTT. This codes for CASSFPDRRNTIYF. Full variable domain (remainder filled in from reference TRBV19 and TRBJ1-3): DGGITQSPKYLFRKEGQNVTLSCEQNLNHDAMYWYRQDPGQGLRLIYYSQIVNDFQKGDIAEGYSVSREKKESFPLTVTSAQKNPTAFYLCASSFPDRRNTIYFGEGSWLTVV.